This TCR beta chain is from a study of T cells in Graves' hyperthyroidism and ophthalmopathy. Study at large: The blood sample was taken at first diagnosis, before treatment began. Study-wide points: Ophthalmopathy onset followed model prediction by a median about six months. Most expanded thyroid clonotypes above 0.001 recurred in blood.

RNA transcripts served as the template for amplifying TCR beta CDR3 regions. First-round RT-PCR with HTBI primers amplified the TCR CDR3 region. TCRdb processed the multiplex PCR reads anew with MiXCR; each CDR3 protein has one entry. There are approximately 380,000 distinct CDR3 sequences in the sample; less than 20% occur only once, and less than 45% lies in the top ten. Fresh 10 ml peripheral blood yielded PBMCs. Remarks on this clonotype: What it binds is not known.

J gave up 3 bases and V 3 bases, and 4 bases lay outside the gene matches. In germline, CDR1 is SGHRS, CDR2 YFSETQ. This CDR3 has 15 amino acids. The TCR originated in a man in his late teens or twenties with Graves' ophthalmopathy. The chain uses TRBV5-1 and TRBJ2-1, with 9 nucleotides matching TRBD1. Sequenced: blood. Here the CDR3 DNA reads TGCGCCAGCAGCTATGGACAGGGGATCTACAATGAGCAGTTCTTC. Protein product: CASSYGQGIYNEQFF.